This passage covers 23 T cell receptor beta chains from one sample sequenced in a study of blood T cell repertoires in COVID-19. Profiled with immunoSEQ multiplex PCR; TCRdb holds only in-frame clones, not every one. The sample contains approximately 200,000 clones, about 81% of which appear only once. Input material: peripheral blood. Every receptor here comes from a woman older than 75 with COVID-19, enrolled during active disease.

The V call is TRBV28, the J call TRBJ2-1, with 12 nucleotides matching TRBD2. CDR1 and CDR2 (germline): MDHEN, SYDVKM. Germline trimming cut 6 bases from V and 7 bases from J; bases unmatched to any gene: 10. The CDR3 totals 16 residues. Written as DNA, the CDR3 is TGTGCCAGCAGACCCACTAGCGGGAGGCTTGGGAATGAGCAGTTCTTC. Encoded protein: CASRPTSGRLGNEQFF.

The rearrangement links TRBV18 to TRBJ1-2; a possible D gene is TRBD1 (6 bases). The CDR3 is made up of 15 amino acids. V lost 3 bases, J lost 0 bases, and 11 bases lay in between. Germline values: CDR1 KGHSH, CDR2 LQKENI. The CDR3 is CASSPRQASNYGYTF. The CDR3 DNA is TGTGCCAGCTCACCGAGACAGGCGTCTAACTATGGCTACACCTTC.

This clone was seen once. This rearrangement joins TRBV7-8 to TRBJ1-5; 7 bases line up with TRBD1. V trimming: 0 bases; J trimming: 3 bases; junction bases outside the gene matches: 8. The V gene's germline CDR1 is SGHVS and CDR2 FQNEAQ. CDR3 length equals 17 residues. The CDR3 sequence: CASSLAYGQGVNQPQHF. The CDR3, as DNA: TGTGCCAGCAGCTTAGCGTATGGCCAGGGGGTCAATCAGCCCCAGCATTTT.

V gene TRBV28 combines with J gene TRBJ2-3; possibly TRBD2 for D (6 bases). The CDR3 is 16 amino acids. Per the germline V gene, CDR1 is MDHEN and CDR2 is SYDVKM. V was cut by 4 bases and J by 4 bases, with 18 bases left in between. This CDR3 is CASSSRLARSADTQYF. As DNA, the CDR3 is TGTGCCAGCAGTTCACGTCTAGCGAGGAGCGCAGATACGCAGTATTTT.

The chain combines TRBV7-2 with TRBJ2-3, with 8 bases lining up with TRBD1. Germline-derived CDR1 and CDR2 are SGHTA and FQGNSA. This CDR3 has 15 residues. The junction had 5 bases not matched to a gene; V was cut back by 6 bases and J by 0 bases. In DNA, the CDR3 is TGTGCCAGCAGGCCCAGGGGGCCTAGCACAGATACGCAGTATTTT. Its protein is CASRPRGPSTDTQYF.

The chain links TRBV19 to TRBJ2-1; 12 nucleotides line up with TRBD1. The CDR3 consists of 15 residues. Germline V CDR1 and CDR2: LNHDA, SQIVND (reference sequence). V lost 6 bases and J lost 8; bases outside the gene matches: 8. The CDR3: CASSHGTGGPYEQFF. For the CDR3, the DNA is TGTGCCAGTAGCCACGGGACAGGGGGCCCCTATGAGCAGTTCTTC. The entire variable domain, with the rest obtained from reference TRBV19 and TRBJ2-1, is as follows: DGGITQSPKYLFRKEGQNVTLSCEQNLNHDAMYWYRQDPGQGLRLIYYSQIVNDFQKGDIAEGYSVSREKKESFPLTVTSAQKNPTAFYLCASSHGTGGPYEQFFGPGTRLTVL.

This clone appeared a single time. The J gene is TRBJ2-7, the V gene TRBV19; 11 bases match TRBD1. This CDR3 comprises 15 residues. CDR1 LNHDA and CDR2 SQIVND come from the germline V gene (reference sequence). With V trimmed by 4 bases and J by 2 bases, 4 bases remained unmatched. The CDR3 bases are TGTGCCAGTAGTAGCGCGGGACAGGGGGCCTACGAGCAGTACTTC. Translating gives CASSSAGQGAYEQYF.

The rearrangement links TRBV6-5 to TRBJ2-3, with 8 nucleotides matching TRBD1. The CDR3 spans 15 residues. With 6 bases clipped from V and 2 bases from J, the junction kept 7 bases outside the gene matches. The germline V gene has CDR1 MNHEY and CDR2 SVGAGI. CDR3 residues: CASRPTGESTDTQYF. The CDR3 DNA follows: TGTGCCAGCAGACCGACAGGGGAGTCCACAGATACGCAGTATTTT.

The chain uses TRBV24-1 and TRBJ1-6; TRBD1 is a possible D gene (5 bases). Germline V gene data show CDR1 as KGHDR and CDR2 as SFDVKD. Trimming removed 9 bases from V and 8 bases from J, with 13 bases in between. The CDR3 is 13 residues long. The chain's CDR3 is CATSRGLDSPLHF. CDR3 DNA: TGTGCCACCTCCCGGGGACTGGATTCACCCCTCCACTTT.

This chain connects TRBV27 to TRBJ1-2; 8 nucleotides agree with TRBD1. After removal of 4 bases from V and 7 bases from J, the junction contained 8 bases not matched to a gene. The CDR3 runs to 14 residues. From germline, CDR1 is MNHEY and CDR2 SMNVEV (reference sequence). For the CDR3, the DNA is TGTGCCAGCAGTTCCTTGGACAGGGCCACTGGCTACACCTTC. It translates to CASSSLDRATGYTF.

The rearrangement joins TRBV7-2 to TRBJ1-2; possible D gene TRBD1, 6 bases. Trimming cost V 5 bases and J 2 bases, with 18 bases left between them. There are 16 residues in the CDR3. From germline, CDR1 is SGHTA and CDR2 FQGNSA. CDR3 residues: CASSPPWGRGNYGYTF. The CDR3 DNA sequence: TGTGCCAGCAGCCCCCCGTGGGGCAGGGGCAACTATGGCTACACCTTC.

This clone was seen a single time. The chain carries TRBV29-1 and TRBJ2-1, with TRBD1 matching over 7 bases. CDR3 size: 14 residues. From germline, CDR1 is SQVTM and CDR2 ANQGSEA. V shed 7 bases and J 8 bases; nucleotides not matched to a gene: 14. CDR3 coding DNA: TGCAGCGCAGAGCGACAGGGAGCTGGGGATGAGCAGTTCTTC. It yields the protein CSAERQGAGDEQFF.

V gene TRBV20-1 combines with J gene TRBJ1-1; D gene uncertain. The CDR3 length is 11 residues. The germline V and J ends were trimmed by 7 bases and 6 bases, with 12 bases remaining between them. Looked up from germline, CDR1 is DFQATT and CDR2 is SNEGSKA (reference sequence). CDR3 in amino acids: CSVEVEAEAFF. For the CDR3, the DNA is TGCAGTGTAGAGGTTGAGGCTGAAGCTTTCTTT.

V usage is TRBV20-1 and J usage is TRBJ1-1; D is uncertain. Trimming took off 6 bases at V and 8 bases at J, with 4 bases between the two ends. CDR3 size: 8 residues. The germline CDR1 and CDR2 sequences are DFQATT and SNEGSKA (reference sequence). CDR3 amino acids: CSAREAFF. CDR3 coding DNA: TGCAGTGCCAGGGAAGCTTTCTTT.

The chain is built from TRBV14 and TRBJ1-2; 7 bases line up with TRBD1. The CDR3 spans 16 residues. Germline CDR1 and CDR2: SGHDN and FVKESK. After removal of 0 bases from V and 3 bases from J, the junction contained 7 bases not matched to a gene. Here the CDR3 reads CASSQDLGGHYYGYTF. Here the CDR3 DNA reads TGTGCCAGCAGCCAAGATCTAGGGGGCCACTACTATGGCTACACCTTC.

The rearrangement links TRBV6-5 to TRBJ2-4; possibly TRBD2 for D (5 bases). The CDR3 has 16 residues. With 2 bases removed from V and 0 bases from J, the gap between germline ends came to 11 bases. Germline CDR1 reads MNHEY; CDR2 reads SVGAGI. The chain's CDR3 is CASSYDGLLAKNIQYF. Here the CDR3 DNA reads TGTGCCAGCAGTTACGACGGACTCCTAGCCAAAAACATTCAGTACTTC.

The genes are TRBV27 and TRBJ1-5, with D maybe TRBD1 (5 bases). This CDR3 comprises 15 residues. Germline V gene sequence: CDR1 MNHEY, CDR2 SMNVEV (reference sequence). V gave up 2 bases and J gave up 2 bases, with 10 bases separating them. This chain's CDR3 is CASSLARAGNQPQHF. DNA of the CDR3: TGTGCCAGCAGTTTAGCCAGGGCAGGCAATCAGCCCCAGCATTTT.

The CDR3 region is CATSDRGQERYGYTF. CDR3 bases: TGTGCCACCAGTGATCGGGGACAGGAGCGCTATGGCTACACCTTC. V is TRBV24-1 and J is TRBJ1-2; 8 nucleotides match TRBD1. The CDR3 length is 15 residues. Germline V lookup: CDR1 KGHDR, CDR2 SFDVKD. V trimming: 3 bases; J trimming: 4 bases; junction bases outside the gene matches: 6.

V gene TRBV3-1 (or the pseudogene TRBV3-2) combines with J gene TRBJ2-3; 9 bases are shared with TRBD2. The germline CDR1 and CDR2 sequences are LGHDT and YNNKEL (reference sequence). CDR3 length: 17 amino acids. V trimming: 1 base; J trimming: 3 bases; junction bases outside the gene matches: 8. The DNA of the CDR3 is TGTGCCAGCAGCCAAGCCGGAGGTAGCGGGGGTACAGATACGCAGTATTTT. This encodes CASSQAGGSGGTDTQYF.

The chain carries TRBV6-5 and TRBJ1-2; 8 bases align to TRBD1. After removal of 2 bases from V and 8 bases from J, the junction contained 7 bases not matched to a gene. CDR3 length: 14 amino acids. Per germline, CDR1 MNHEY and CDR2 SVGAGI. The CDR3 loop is CASSYRRDRRGYTF. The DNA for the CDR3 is TGTGCCAGCAGTTACCGCCGGGACAGGAGGGGCTACACCTTC.

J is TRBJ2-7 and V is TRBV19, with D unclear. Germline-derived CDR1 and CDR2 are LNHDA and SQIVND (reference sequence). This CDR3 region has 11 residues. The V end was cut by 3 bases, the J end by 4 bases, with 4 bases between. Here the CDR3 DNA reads TGTGCCAGTAGTATCCCGTACGAGCAGTACTTC. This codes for CASSIPYEQYF.

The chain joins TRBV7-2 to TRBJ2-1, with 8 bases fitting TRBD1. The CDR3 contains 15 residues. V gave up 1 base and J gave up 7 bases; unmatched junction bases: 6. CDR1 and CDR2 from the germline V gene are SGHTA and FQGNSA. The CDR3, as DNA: TGTGCCAGCAGCTTAGTAGGCAGGGGGCTAAATGAGCAGTTCTTC. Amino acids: CASSLVGRGLNEQFF.

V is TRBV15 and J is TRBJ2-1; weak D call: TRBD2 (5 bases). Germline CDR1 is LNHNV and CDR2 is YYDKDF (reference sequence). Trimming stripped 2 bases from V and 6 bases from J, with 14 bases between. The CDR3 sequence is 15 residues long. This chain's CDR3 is CATSRLLRDPNEQFF. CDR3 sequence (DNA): TGTGCCACCAGCAGACTGCTCCGGGATCCCAATGAGCAGTTCTTC. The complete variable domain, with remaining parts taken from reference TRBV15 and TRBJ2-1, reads DAMVIQNPRYQVTQFGKPVTLSCSQTLNHNVMYWYQQKSSQAPKLLFHYYDKDFNNEADTPDNFQSRRPNTSFCFLDIRSPGLGDTAMYLCATSRLLRDPNEQFFGPGTRLTVL.